A selection of T cell receptor beta chains follows, all from one sample in a study of Graves' ophthalmopathy and Graves' hyperthyroidism. TCRdb reanalysed the multiplex PCR reads using MiXCR and keeps one entry per CDR3 protein. The table includes around 1.1 million distinct CDR3 sequences, 35% to 45% detected once. Sequenced material: peripheral blood or thyroid tissue (not recorded which). The receptors derive from an adult man with Graves' hyperthyroidism. Both conserved end residues are trimmed from each CDR3. A D gene is named only where the DNA matches it firmly.

J: TRBJ2-7
length: 13
D: .
V: TRBV7-8
CDR3: ASSPSGVGSYEQY

J: TRBJ2-7
length: 12
D: .
V: TRBV20-1
CDR3: SAPKVGEYYEQY

J: TRBJ2-7
length: 16
D: TRBD2
V: TRBV7-2
CDR3: ASSLLLNLGGGPYEQY

J: TRBJ1-6
length: 14
D: .
V: TRBV11-2
CDR3: ASSPGGGWYNSPLH

J: TRBJ1-6
length: 14
D: .
V: TRBV25-1
CDR3: ASSESEKGWNSPLH

J: TRBJ1-1
length: 15
D: .
V: TRBV29-1
CDR3: ASSRIRGVQANTEAF

J: TRBJ1-2
length: 13
D: TRBD1
V: TRBV2
CDR3: ASHRQGRDFWDYT

J: TRBJ1-5
length: 14
D: TRBD1
V: TRBV10-2
CDR3: ASSGMTGTGSQPQH

J: TRBJ2-6
length: 13
D: .
V: TRBV3-1
CDR3: ASSPRNGGANVLT

J: TRBJ2-1
length: 9
D: .
V: TRBV11-2
CDR3: ASSLTNEQF

J: TRBJ1-1
length: 12
D: .
V: TRBV6-5
CDR3: ASSFRDGNTEAF

J: TRBJ1-2
length: 12
D: TRBD1
V: TRBV6-5
CDR3: ASSYIGQDYGYT

J: TRBJ1-4
length: 12
D: TRBD1
V: TRBV10-2
CDR3: ASTPTGDNEKLF

J: TRBJ2-5
length: 17
D: TRBD2
V: TRBV24-1
CDR3: ATSDLIAGATRYQETQY

J: TRBJ1-5
length: 12
D: TRBD1
V: TRBV4-3
CDR3: ASSDRVVNQPQH

J: TRBJ2-5
length: 13
D: TRBD1
V: TRBV10-3
CDR3: AISPTRDREETQY

J: TRBJ1-2
length: 13
D: TRBD1
V: TRBV4-1
CDR3: ASSQNSGTGYGYT

J: TRBJ2-7
length: 16
D: .
V: TRBV5-4
CDR3: ASSFMDLMPSKLGEQY

J: TRBJ1-5
length: 9
D: .
V: TRBV20-1
CDR3: SARGRQPQH

J: TRBJ1-5
length: 10
D: TRBD1
V: TRBV20-1
CDR3: SARQGAQPQH

J: TRBJ1-6
length: 10
D: TRBD1
V: TRBV10-3
CDR3: AIRGQGSPLH

J: TRBJ2-7
length: 10
D: .
V: TRBV6-2/TRBV6-3
CDR3: AASVGPYEQY

J: TRBJ1-2
length: 11
D: .
V: TRBV24-1
CDR3: ATSDLEGKGYT

J: TRBJ2-1
length: 13
D: TRBD2
V: TRBV25-1
CDR3: ASAPPGTTYNEQF

J: TRBJ2-5
length: 11
D: .
V: TRBV19
CDR3: ASNMQIQETQY

J: TRBJ2-2
length: 13
D: .
V: TRBV10-2
CDR3: ASSVLGTPNRELF

J: TRBJ2-7
length: 13
D: .
V: TRBV7-2
CDR3: ASSPGFTSLYEQY

J: TRBJ1-1
length: 16
D: .
V: TRBV20-1
CDR3: SARAETYGRVMNTEAF

J: TRBJ1-1
length: 13
D: TRBD1
V: TRBV3-1
CDR3: ASSIRTGGNTEAF

J: TRBJ2-7
length: 14
D: TRBD1
V: TRBV7-8
CDR3: ASSFPPGQGFGEQY

J: TRBJ1-5
length: 15
D: TRBD1
V: TRBV4-3
CDR3: ASSQNPGQGAFQPQH

J: TRBJ2-5
length: 14
D: TRBD2
V: TRBV25-1
CDR3: ASSWGRGGPQETQY

J: TRBJ1-2
length: 12
D: .
V: TRBV5-1
CDR3: ASSLAGRSYGYT

J: TRBJ2-7
length: 11
D: TRBD1
V: TRBV5-1
CDR3: ASSLNRGYEQY

J: TRBJ1-1
length: 16
D: TRBD1
V: TRBV12-3/TRBV12-4
CDR3: ASSLGLGQGRQNTEAF

J: TRBJ1-6
length: 13
D: TRBD1
V: TRBV2
CDR3: ASSRDSPGYSPLH

J: TRBJ1-1
length: 14
D: .
V: TRBV10-3
CDR3: AISERVSQGNTEAF

J: TRBJ2-7
length: 13
D: TRBD2
V: TRBV7-9
CDR3: ASSGRATSFNEQY

J: TRBJ1-5
length: 12
D: .
V: TRBV19
CDR3: ASSSRLGNQPQH

J: TRBJ2-1
length: 13
D: TRBD2
V: TRBV25-1
CDR3: ASSLTSGAYNEQF

J: TRBJ1-6
length: 13
D: .
V: TRBV6-1
CDR3: ASRIRDRDNSPLH

J: TRBJ1-3
length: 14
D: .
V: TRBV5-1
CDR3: ASSADSQSSGNTIY

J: TRBJ2-7
length: 13
D: TRBD2
V: TRBV2
CDR3: ASSGTSGRGYEQY

J: TRBJ1-5
length: 12
D: .
V: TRBV6-1
CDR3: ASGDTSSNQPQH

J: TRBJ1-2
length: 13
D: .
V: TRBV20-1
CDR3: SAPTAGGLRYGYT

J: TRBJ2-6
length: 12
D: TRBD1
V: TRBV15
CDR3: ATSRDRRANVLT

J: TRBJ2-6
length: 13
D: TRBD1
V: TRBV7-8
CDR3: ASRSGTGMANVLT

J: TRBJ2-2
length: 12
D: TRBD2
V: TRBV29-1
CDR3: SLRLAANTGELF

J: TRBJ2-6
length: 17
D: .
V: TRBV12-3/TRBV12-4
CDR3: ASSPPGLSEFSGANVLT

J: TRBJ1-1
length: 14
D: .
V: TRBV19
CDR3: ASSNPLRVVNTEAF

J: TRBJ1-2
length: 12
D: TRBD1
V: TRBV12-3/TRBV12-4
CDR3: ASSWDRAGDGYT

J: TRBJ1-1
length: 11
D: .
V: TRBV19
CDR3: ASCPQGLSEAF

J: TRBJ1-5
length: 14
D: TRBD1
V: TRBV10-3
CDR3: AISESRDRGVQPQH

J: TRBJ2-2
length: 12
D: .
V: TRBV11-2
CDR3: ASSIRAPPGELF

J: TRBJ2-3
length: 13
D: .
V: TRBV29-1
CDR3: SVEHGTPNRDTQY